The T cell receptor (beta chain) under discussion was sequenced for a study of response to subunit inactivated influenza vaccine. This clonotype came up a few times. The CDR3 runs 17 residues. Germline V gene sequence: CDR1 SQVTM, CDR2 ANQGSEA. Each CDR3 protein gets one entry after TCRdb re-called the RT-PCR reads with MiXCR. The table records about 170,000 distinct CDR3 sequences, about 12% of them present only once. The data were also submitted as part of a second study, on T cells expressing NK-cell markers. That work contributes: Libraries used 5'RACE template switching adding universal primer site and UMIs. Whether expanded NKG2C+ T cell clones were HCMV-specific remained unclear.

The V and J genes are TRBV29-1 and TRBJ2-2; D may be TRBD2 (7 bases). The material sequenced was CD8+ T cells sorted from PBMCs, taken 11 to 12 days after vaccination. The TCR was taken from a man aged 45-60 years who received an inactivated influenza vaccine. The CDR3 is CRETGTWEGGGTGELFF. CDR3 in DNA: TGCAGGGAAACCGGGACTTGGGAAGGGGGAGGGACCGGGGAGCTGTTTTTT.